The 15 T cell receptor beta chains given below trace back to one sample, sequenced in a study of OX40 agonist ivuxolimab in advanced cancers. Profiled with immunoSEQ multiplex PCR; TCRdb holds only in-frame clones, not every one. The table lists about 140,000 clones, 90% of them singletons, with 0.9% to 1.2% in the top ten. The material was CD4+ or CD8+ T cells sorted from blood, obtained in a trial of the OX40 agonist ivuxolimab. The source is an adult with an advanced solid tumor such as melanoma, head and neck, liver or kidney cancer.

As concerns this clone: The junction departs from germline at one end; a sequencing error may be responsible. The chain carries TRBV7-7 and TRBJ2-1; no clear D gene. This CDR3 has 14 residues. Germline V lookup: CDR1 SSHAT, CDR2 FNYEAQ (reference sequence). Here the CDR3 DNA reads TGTGCTAGCAGCTTAGACATTAGCAGCGATGAGCAGTTCTTC. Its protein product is CASSLDISSDEQFF.

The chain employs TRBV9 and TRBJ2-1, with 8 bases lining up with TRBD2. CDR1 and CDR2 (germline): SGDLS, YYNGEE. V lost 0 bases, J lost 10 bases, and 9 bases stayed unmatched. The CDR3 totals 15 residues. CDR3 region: CASSVGQTSVGEQFF. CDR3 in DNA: TGTGCCAGCAGCGTAGGGCAGACTAGCGTCGGGGAGCAGTTCTTC.

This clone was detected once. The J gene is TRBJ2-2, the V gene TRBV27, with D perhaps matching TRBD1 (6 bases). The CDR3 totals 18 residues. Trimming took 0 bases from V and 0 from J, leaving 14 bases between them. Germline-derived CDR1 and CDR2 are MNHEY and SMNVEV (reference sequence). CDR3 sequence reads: CASSLSRGRNPNTGELFF. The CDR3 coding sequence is TGTGCCAGCAGTTTATCCAGGGGCAGAAACCCGAACACCGGGGAGCTGTTTTTT.

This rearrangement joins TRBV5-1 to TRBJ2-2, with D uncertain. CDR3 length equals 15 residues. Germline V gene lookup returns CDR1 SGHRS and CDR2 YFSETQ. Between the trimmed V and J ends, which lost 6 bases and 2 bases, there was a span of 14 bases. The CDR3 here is CASTPLMSNTGELFF. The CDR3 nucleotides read TGCGCCAGCACCCCTTTGATGAGCAACACCGGGGAGCTGTTTTTT.

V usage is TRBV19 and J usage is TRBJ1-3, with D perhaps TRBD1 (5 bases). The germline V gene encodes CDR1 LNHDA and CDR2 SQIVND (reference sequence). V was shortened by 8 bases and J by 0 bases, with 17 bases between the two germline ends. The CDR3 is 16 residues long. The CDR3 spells CASARRARDSGNTIYF. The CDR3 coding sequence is TGTGCCAGTGCCCGGCGAGCCAGGGACTCTGGAAACACCATATATTTT.

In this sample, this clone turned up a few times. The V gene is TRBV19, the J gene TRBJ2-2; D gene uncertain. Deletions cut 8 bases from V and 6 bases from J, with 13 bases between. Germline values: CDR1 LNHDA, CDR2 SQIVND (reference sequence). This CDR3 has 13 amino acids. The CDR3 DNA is TGTGCCAGTCGTTTATTAGTGGCCGGGGAGCTGTTTTTT. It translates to CASRLLVAGELFF.

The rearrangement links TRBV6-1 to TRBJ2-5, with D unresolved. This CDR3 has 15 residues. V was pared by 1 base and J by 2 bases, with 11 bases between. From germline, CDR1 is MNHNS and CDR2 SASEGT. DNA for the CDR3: TGTGCCAGCAGTGAAGGGCCCGGACGGCAAGAGACCCAGTACTTC. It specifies CASSEGPGRQETQYF.

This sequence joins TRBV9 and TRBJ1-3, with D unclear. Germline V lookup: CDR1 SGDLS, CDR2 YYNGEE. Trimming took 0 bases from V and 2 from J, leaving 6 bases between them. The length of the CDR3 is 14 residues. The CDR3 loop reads CASSVAAAGNTIYF. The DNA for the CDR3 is TGTGCCAGCAGCGTAGCGGCAGCTGGAAACACCATATATTTT. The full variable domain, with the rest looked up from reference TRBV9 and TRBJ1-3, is DSGVTQTPKHLITATGQRVTLRCSPRSGDLSVYWYQQSLDQGLQFLIQYYNGEERAKGNILERFSAQQFPDLHSELNLSSLELGDSALYFCASSVAAAGNTIYFGEGSWLTVV.

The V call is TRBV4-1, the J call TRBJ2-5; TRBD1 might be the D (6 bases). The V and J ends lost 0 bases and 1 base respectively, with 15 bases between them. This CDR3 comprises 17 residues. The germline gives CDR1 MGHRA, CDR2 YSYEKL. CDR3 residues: CASSQDRGRGFQETQYF. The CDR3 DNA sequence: TGCGCCAGCAGCCAAGATCGGGGCAGGGGATTCCAAGAGACCCAGTACTTC.

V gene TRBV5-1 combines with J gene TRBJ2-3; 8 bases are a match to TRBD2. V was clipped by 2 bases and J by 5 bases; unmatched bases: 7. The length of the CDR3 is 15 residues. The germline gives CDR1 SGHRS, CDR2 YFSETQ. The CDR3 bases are TGCGCCAGCAGCTTCAGCGGGAGCCAAGGAGATACGCAGTATTTT. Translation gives CASSFSGSQGDTQYF.

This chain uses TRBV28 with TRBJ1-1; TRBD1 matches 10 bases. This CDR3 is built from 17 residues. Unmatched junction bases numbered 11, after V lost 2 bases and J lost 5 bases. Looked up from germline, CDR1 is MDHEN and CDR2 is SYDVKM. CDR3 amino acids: CASSLAGQGLFDTEAFF. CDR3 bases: TGTGCCAGCAGTTTAGCGGGACAGGGGTTATTCGATACTGAAGCTTTCTTT.

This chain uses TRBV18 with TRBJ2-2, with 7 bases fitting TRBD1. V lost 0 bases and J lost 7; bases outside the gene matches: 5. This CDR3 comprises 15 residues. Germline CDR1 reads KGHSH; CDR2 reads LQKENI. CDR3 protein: CASSPPIGGIGELFF. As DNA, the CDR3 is TGTGCCAGCTCACCACCGATAGGGGGCATCGGGGAGCTGTTTTTT.

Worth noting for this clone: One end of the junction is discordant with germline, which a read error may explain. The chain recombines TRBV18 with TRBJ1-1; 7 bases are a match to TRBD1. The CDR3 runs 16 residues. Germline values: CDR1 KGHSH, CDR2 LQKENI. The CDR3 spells CASSLLGKGARTETFF. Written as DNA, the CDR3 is TGTGCCAGCTCACTCCTCGGGAAGGGGGCGCGGACTGAAACTTTCTTT. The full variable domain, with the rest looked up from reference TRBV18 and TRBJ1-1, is NAGVMQNPRHLVRRRGQEARLRCSPMKGHSHVYWYRQLPEEGLKFMVYLQKENIIDESGMPKERFSAEFPKEGPSILRIQQVVRGDSAAYFCASSLLGKGARTETFFGQGTRLTVV.

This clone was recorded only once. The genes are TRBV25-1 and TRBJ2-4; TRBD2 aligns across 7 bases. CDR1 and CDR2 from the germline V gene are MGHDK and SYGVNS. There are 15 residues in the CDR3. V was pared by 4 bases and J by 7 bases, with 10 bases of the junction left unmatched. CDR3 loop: CASSAMGGTKNIQYF. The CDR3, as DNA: TGTGCCAGCAGTGCCATGGGTGGGACTAAGAACATTCAGTACTTC. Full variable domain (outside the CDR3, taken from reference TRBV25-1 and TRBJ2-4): EADIYQTPRYLVIGTGKKITLECSQTMGHDKMYWYQQDPGMELHLIHYSYGVNSTEKGDLSSESTVSRIRTEHFPLTLESARPSHTSQYLCASSAMGGTKNIQYFGAGTRLSVL.

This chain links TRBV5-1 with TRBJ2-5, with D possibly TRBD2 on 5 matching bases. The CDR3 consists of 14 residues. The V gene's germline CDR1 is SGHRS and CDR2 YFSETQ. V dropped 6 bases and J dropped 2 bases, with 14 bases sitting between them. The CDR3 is CASTLGGGQETQYF. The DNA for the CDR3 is TGCGCCAGCACCCTGGGTGGAGGTCAAGAGACCCAGTACTTC.